This entry describes one T cell receptor beta chain. What it binds is unknown. V shed 0 bases and J shed 6 bases, with 9 bases lying between them. Germline loops: CDR1 SGHVS, CDR2 FQNEAQ. The CDR3 consists of 14 residues. Only in-frame clones appear in the TCRdb table, and some are missing; sequencing was by immunoSEQ multiplex PCR. The sample shows around 16,000 clones, about 81% of them seen only once. This sample is part of a study of ipilimumab plus nivolumab after autologous stem cell transplantation. Study as a whole: Typical patient got roughly five ipilimumab doses and seven to nine nivolumab doses (median).

General study findings and limits: Per the authors, repertoire, Treg and microbiota data justify further study.

This receptor was obtained from a male donor with diffuse large B-cell lymphoma. This chain connects TRBV7-8 to TRBJ1-5; D ambiguous. The material was PBMCs, obtained in a trial of ipilimumab plus nivolumab as post-transplant consolidation. The CDR3 coding sequence is TGTGCCAGCAGCTTAGCGACCGGAGGTCAGCCCCAGCATTTT. It yields the protein CASSLATGGQPQHF.